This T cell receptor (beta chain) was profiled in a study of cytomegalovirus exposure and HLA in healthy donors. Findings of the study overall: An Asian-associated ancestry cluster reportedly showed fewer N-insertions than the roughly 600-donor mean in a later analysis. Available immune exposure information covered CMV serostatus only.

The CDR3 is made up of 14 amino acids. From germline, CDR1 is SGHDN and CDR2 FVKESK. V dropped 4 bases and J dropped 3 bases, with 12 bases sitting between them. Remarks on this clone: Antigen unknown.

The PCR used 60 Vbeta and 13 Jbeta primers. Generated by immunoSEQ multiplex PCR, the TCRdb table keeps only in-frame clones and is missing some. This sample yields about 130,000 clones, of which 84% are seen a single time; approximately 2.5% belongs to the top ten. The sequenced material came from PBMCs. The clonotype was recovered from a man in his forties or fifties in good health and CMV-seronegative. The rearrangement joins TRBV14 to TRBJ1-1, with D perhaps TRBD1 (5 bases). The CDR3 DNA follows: TGTGCCAGCAGCCTCCCTGGGGCCTACACTGAAGCTTTCTTT. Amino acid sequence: CASSLPGAYTEAFF.